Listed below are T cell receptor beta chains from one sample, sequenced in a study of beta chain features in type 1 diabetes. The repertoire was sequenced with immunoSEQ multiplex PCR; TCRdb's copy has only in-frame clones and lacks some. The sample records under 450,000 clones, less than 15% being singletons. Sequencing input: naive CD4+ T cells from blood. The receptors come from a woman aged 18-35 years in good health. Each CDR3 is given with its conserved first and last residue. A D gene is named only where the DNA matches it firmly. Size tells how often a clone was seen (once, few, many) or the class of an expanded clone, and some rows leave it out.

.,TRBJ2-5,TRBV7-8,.,TGTGCCAGCAGCTTGTCGGAGACCCGAGAGACCCAGTACTTC,CASSLSETRETQYF
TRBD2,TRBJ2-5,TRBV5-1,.,TGCGCCAGCAGCTTGGTTAGCGGGAGGGCCTGGGAAGAGACCCAGTACTTC,CASSLVSGRAWEETQYF
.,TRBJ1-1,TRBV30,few,TGTGCCTTCGATCGGGGGAGGACTGAAGCTTTCTTT,CAFDRGRTEAFF
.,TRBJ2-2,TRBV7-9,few,TGTGCCAGCAGCCCCACTACTCCGAACACCGGGGAGCTGTTTTTT,CASSPTTPNTGELFF
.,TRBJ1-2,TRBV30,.,TGTGCCTGGGAGACAGTGTATGGCTACACCTTC,CAWETVYGYTF
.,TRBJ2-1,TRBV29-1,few,TGCAGCGCCGCCGTCGCTACCAGGCCCCAACAGTTCTTC,CSAAVATRPQQFF
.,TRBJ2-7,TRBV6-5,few,TGTGCCAGCAGTTACTCCGAGAACTCCTACGAGCAGTACTTC,CASSYSENSYEQYF
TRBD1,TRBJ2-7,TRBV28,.,TGTGCCAGCAGTTCCCCGACAGGGGCCCGTTTGGAGCAGTACTTC,CASSSPTGARLEQYF
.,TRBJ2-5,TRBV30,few,TGTGCCTGGACGCGGGACCAAGAGACCCAGTACTTC,CAWTRDQETQYF
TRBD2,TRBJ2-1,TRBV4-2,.,TGTGCCAGCTCCCAAGGACTAGCGGGAGACAATGAGCAGTTCTTC,CASSQGLAGDNEQFF
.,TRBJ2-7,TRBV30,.,TGTGCCTGGATCTCGAGATCAAGCTCCTACGAGCAGTACTTC,CAWISRSSSYEQYF
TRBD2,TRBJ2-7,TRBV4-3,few,TGCGCCAGCAGCCAAGATTGGCTAGCGGGAGCGCCGGGCTCCTACGAGCAGTACTTC,CASSQDWLAGAPGSYEQYF
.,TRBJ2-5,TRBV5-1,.,TGCGCCAGCAGCACTACCCAAGAGACCCAGTACTTC,CASSTTQETQYF
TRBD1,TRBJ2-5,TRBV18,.,TGTGCCAGCTCACCATGGGACAGGGGGCCCCAAGAGACCCAGTACTTC,CASSPWDRGPQETQYF
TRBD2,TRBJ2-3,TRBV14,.,TGTGCCAGCAGCGCACTCGGGGAGGGCTGGGAGGATACGCAGTATTTT,CASSALGEGWEDTQYF